The source of this TCR beta chain is a study of T cells in Graves' hyperthyroidism and ophthalmopathy. Overall study findings and caveats: In blood, most of the thyroid clonotypes expanded above 0.001 were also present. Ophthalmopathy prediction by the model preceded onset by a median about 6 months.

TCR beta CDR3 region amplification was performed from RNA transcripts. A first-round RT-PCR of the TCR CDR3 used the HTBI primer set. MiXCR was run by TCRdb on the multiplex PCR reads, yielding one entry per CDR3 protein. The table has 490,000 or so distinct CDR3 sequences, roughly 15% seen once. Germline V gene sequence: CDR1 SGHDN, CDR2 FVKESK. The CDR3 covers 13 residues. V was clipped by 0 bases and J by 6 bases, with 8 bases between them. Only a few counts were recorded for this clonotype. Its antigen is currently unknown. Inclusion characteristics of ophthalmopathy patients comprised a Clinical Activity Score of at least 3, a NOSPECS grade of at least 4, and duration under 3 months.

The sequence was collected from a woman in her thirties with Graves' ophthalmopathy. This chain joins TRBV14 and TRBJ1-1; D not resolved. The sequencing sample was made of blood. The CDR3 loop is CASSQEGRAEAFF. DNA of the CDR3: TGTGCCAGCAGCCAAGAAGGCCGGGCTGAAGCTTTCTTT. Combining the CDR3 with reference TRBV14 and TRBJ1-1 gives the whole variable domain EAGVTQFPSHSVIEKGQTVTLRCDPISGHDNLYWYRRVMGKEIKFLLHFVKESKQDESGMPNNRFLAERTGGTYSTLKVQPAELEDSGVYFCASSQEGRAEAFFGQGTRLTVV.